This is a list of T cell receptor beta chains from one sample in a study of regulatory T cells in long-lasting Graves disease. Each CDR3 protein gets one entry after TCRdb re-called the multiplex PCR reads with MiXCR. The sample consists of 310,000 or so distinct CDR3 sequences, about 20% of them appearing once. Sample: peripheral blood mononuclear cells (PBMCs), taken when the disease was refractory, from a patient treated with antithyroid drugs. The receptors derive from a female donor with Graves disease. The CDR3 runs from the conserved cysteine through the conserved F or W. D genes are given only for firm matches. Some rows have no size entry. The others give once, few or many, or a class for an expanded clone.

-	many	TRBV7-2	12	TRBJ1-2	CASSPDRLGYTF	TGTGCCAGCAGCCCTGACAGACTTGGCTACACCTTC
-	many	TRBV6-1	14	TRBJ1-5	CATSRGRINQPQHF	TGTGCCACCTCCCGGGGACGTATCAATCAGCCCCAGCATTTT
-	many	TRBV10-3	15	TRBJ2-5	CAIKGVGARGETQYF	TGTGCCATCAAGGGGGTCGGAGCCAGAGGCGAGACCCAGTACTTC
-	many	TRBV2	12	TRBJ2-7	CASTAGEYEQYF	TGTGCCAGCACGGCCGGAGAATACGAGCAGTACTTC
-	few	TRBV10-3	16	TRBJ1-6	CAISEFGGAQKSPLHF	TGTGCCATCAGTGAGTTCGGGGGGGCGCAGAAATCACCCCTCCACTTT
TRBD2	many	TRBV20-1	14	TRBJ2-7	CSANPGRALTEQYF	TGCAGTGCTAACCCCGGGAGGGCCTTAACCGAGCAGTACTTC
-	-	TRBV20-1	14	TRBJ1-5	CSAQRGEGNQPQHF	TGCAGTGCTCAGCGTGGTGAAGGCAATCAGCCCCAGCATTTT
-	-	TRBV14	15	TRBJ1-4	CASSQERASNEKLFF	TGTGCCAGCAGCCAAGAACGAGCCTCTAATGAAAAACTGTTTTTT
-	few	TRBV18	14	TRBJ1-3	CASSPQGSGNTIYF	TGTGCCAGCTCACCGCAGGGCTCTGGAAACACCATATATTTT
-	-	TRBV28	14	TRBJ1-2	CASSTMGHGYGYTF	TGTGCCAGCAGTACTATGGGCCACGGTTATGGCTACACCTTC
TRBD2	-	TRBV19	19	TRBJ2-2	CASSPGPTSGRGNTGELFF	TGTGCCAGTAGTCCCGGACCGACTAGCGGGAGAGGGAACACCGGGGAGCTGTTTTTT
TRBD1	-	TRBV28	16	TRBJ2-3	CASSFTDRLFTDTQYF	TGTGCCAGCAGTTTCACGGACAGGCTGTTCACAGATACGCAGTATTTT
-	-	TRBV9	15	TRBJ1-2	CASSLRALGDYGYTF	TGTGCCAGCAGCCTCAGGGCTTTGGGGGACTATGGCTACACCTTC
TRBD1	many	TRBV4-1	15	TRBJ2-7	CASSQGRDRVYEQYF	TGCGCCAGCAGCCAAGGGCGGGACAGGGTGTACGAGCAGTACTTC
-	few	TRBV19	18	TRBJ1-1	CASTGMWPGGPGRTEAFF	TGTGCCAGTACCGGGATGTGGCCGGGGGGGCCTGGGAGGACTGAAGCTTTCTTT
-	many	TRBV12-5	15	TRBJ2-2	CASGLRPPITGELFF	TGTGCTAGTGGTTTGAGACCCCCCATCACCGGGGAGCTGTTTTTT
-	many	TRBV29-1	13	TRBJ1-2	CSVEENGISGYTF	TGCAGCGTTGAAGAAAACGGGATTAGTGGCTACACCTTC
-	-	TRBV7-9	14	TRBJ1-1	CASSFNGGSSEAFF	TGTGCCAGCAGCTTCAACGGGGGATCTTCTGAAGCTTTCTTT
-	-	TRBV6-1	16	TRBJ1-6	CASKVRDSVRYSPLHF	TGTGCCAGCAAGGTCCGGGACTCGGTCCGATATTCACCCCTCCACTTT
TRBD1	many	TRBV18	15	TRBJ2-5	CASSSGTGAPETQYF	TGTGCCAGCTCCTCCGGGACAGGGGCTCCAGAGACCCAGTACTTC
-	few	TRBV4-2	13	TRBJ2-7	CASSQEPLYEQYF	TGTGCCAGCAGCCAAGAGCCGCTCTACGAGCAGTACTTC
-	many	TRBV2	13	TRBJ1-4	CASSGDLGEKLFF	TGTGCCAGCAGTGGTGACCTGGGAGAAAAACTGTTTTTT
-	few	TRBV3-1	12	TRBJ1-4	CASSPEGGKLFF	TGTGCCAGCAGCCCCGAGGGGGGGAAACTGTTTTTT
-	many	TRBV12-3/TRBV12-4	13	TRBJ1-2	CASSLYRSAGYTF	TGTGCCAGCAGTCTATACAGGAGCGCTGGCTACACCTTC
-	many	TRBV15	15	TRBJ1-4	CATSRDGQINEKLFF	TGTGCCACCAGCAGAGATGGGCAGATTAATGAAAAACTGTTTTTT
-	-	TRBV6-2/TRBV6-3	21	TRBJ1-5	CASSYKPVGGRWMVSNQPQHF	TGTGCCAGCAGTTACAAACCCGTGGGAGGTAGGTGGATGGTTAGCAATCAGCCCCAGCATTTT
-	-	TRBV12-3/TRBV12-4	16	TRBJ1-2	CASRPGDAGYNYGYTF	TGTGCCAGCAGACCCGGGGATGCAGGTTATAACTATGGCTACACCTTC
-	-	TRBV28	14	TRBJ2-3	CASSLLLGTDTQYF	TGTGCCAGCAGTTTATTGCTGGGCACAGATACGCAGTATTTT